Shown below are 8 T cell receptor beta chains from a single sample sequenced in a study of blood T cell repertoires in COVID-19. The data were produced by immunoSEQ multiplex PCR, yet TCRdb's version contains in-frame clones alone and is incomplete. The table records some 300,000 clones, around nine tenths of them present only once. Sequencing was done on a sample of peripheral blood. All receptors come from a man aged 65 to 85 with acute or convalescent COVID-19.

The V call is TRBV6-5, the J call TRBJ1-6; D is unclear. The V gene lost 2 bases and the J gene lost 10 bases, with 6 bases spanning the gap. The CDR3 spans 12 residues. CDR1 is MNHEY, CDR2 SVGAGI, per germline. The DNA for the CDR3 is TGTGCCAGCAGTTACGGCGGCTCACCCCTCCACTTT. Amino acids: CASSYGGSPLHF.

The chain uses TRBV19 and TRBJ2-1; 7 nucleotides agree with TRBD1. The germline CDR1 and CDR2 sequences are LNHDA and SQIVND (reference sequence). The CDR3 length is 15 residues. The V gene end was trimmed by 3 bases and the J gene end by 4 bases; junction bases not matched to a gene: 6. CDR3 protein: CASSIGTAIYNEQFF. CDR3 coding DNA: TGTGCCAGTAGTATTGGGACAGCGATTTACAATGAGCAGTTCTTC.

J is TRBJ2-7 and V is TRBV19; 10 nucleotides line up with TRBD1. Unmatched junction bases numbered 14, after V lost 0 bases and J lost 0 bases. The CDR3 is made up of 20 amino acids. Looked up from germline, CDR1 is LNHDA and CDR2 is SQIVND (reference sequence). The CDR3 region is CASSIDHGTGVSLFSYEQYF. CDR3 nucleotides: TGTGCCAGTAGTATAGATCATGGGACAGGGGTCAGTCTCTTCTCCTACGAGCAGTACTTC.

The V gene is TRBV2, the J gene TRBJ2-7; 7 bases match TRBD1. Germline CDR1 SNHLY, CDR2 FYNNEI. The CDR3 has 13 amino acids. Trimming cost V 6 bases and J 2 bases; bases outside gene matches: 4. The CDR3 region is CASSRDRTYEQYF. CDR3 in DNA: TGTGCCAGCAGCCGGGACAGAACCTACGAGCAGTACTTC.

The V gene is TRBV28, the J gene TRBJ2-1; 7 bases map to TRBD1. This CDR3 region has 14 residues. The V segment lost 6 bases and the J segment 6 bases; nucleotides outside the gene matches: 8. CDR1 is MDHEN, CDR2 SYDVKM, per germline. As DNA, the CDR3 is TGTGCCAGCAGGAGGGGGCCCGTCTCCAATGAGCAGTTCTTC. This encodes CASRRGPVSNEQFF.

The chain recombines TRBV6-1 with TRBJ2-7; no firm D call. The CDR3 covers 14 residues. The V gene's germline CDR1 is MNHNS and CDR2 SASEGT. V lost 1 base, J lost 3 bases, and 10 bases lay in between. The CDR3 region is CASSEGQIDYEQYF. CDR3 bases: TGTGCCAGCAGTGAAGGGCAGATCGACTACGAGCAGTACTTC.

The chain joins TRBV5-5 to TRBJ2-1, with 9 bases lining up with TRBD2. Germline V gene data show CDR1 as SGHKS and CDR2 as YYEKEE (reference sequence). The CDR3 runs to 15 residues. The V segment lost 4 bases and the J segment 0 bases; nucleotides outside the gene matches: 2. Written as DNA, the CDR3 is TGTGCCAGCAGCGGACTAGCGAGCTCCTACAATGAGCAGTTCTTC. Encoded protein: CASSGLASSYNEQFF.

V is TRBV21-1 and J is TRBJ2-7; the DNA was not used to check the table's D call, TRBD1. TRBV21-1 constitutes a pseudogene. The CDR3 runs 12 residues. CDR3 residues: CASSKGAYEQYF. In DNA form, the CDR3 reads TGTGCCAGCAGCAAAGGGGCGTACGAGCAGTACTTC.